This TCR beta chain emerged from a study of blood T cell repertoires in COVID-19. Germline loops: CDR1 SGHNT, CDR2 YENEEA. The CDR3 is made up of 14 amino acids. V lost 1 base and J 0 bases, leaving 4 bases between the germline ends. The method was immunoSEQ multiplex PCR; TCRdb's version includes in-frame clones alone and lacks a portion of them. Of a few hundred thousand clones listed, about 88% were seen once; the top ten hold roughly 10%. The specimen sequenced was peripheral blood. This receptor was taken from a woman aged 45-65 years with COVID-19, enrolled during active disease. The chain uses TRBV11-3 and TRBJ1-3, with unresolved D. DNA of the CDR3: TGTGCCAGCAGCTTAGGTAGCTCTGGAAACACCATATATTTT. Translation gives CASSLGSSGNTIYF. Filled out from reference TRBV11-3 and TRBJ1-3, the complete variable domain reads EAGVVQSPRYKIIEKKQPVAFWCNPISGHNTLYWYLQNLGQGPELLIRYENEEAVDDSQLPKDRFSAERLKGVDSTLKIQPAELGDSAVYLCASSLGSSGNTIYFGEGSWLTVV.